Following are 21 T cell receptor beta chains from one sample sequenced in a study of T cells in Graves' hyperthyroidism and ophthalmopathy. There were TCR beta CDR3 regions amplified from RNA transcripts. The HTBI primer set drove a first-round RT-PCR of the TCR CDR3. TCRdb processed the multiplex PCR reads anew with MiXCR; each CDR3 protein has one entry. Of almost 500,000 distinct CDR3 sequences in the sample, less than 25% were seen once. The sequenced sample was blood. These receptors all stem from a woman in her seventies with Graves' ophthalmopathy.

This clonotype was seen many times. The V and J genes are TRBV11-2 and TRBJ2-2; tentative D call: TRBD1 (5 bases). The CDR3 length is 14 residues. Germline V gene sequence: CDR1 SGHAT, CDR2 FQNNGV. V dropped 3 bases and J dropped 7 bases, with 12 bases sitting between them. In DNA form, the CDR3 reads TGTGCCAGCAGCTTCTGGGGCGGCGACGGGGAGCTGTTTTTT. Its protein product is CASSFWGGDGELFF.

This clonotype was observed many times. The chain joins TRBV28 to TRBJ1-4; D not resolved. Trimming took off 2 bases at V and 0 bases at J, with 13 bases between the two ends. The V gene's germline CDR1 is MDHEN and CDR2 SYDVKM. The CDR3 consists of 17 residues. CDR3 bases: TGTGCCAGCAGTTTAGTATCGGGGATTGCAACTAATGAAAAACTGTTTTTT. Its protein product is CASSLVSGIATNEKLFF.

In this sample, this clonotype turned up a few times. The CDR3 DNA is TGTGCCAGCAGCCAAGATCGGGGCGCCCTAGGGGGCACTGAAGCTTTCTTT. Translated: CASSQDRGALGGTEAFF. The V call is TRBV3-1, the J call TRBJ1-1; a possible D gene is TRBD1 (6 bases). Germline CDR1 and CDR2: LGHDT and YNNKEL (reference sequence). Trimming shortened V by 0 bases and J by 4 bases, and 18 bases separated the two germline ends. There are 17 residues in the CDR3. Full variable domain (rest looked up from reference TRBV3-1 and TRBJ1-1): DTAVSQTPKYLVTQMGNDKSIKCEQNLGHDTMYWYKQDSKKFLKIMFSYNNKELIINETVPNRFSPKSPDKAHLNLHINSLELGDSAVYFCASSQDRGALGGTEAFFGQGTRLTVV.

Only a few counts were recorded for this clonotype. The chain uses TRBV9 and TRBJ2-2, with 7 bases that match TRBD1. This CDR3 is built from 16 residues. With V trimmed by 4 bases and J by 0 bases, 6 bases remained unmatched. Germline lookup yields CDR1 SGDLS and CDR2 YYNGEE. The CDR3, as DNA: TGTGCCAGCAGCTATCTCGGACAGGCGAACACCGGGGAGCTGTTTTTT. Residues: CASSYLGQANTGELFF.

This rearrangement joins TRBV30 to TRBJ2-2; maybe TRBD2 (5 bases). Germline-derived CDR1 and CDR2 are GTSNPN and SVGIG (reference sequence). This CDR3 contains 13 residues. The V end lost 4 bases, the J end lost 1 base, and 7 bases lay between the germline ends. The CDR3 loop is CAWIRENTGELFF. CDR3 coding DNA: TGTGCCTGGATACGGGAGAACACCGGGGAGCTGTTTTTT.

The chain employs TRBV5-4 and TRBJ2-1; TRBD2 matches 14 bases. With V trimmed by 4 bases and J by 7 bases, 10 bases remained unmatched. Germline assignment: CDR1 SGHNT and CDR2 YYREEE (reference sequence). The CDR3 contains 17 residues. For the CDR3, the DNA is TGTGCCAGCAGCGCCCGACTAGCGGGAGGGCCGGGAAATGAGCAGTTCTTC. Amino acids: CASSARLAGGPGNEQFF.

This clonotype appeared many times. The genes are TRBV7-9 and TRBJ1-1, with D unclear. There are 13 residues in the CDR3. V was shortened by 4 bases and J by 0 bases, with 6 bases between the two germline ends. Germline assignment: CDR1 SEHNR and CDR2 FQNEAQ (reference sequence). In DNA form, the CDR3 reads TGTGCCAGCAGCTCTAGACTGAACACTGAAGCTTTCTTT. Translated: CASSSRLNTEAFF.

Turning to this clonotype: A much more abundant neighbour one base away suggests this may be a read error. This chain's CDR3 is CASSEANAFYGYTF. The CDR3 DNA follows: TGTGCCAGCAGTGAAGCCAACGCCTTCTATGGCTACACCTTC. The J gene is TRBJ1-2, the V gene TRBV6-1; D is unclear. This CDR3 region has 14 residues. The V and J ends lost 0 bases and 4 bases respectively, with 9 bases between them. The germline gives CDR1 MNHNS, CDR2 SASEGT.

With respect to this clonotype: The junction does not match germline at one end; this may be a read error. The CDR3 reads CASSPQAPGGGTEAFF. For the CDR3, the DNA is TGTGCCAGCTCCCCACAGGCCCCAGGGGGAGGCACTGAAGCTTTCTTT. This chain joins TRBV18 and TRBJ1-1; TRBD1 agrees at 7 bases. This CDR3 has 16 amino acids. Germline V lookup: CDR1 KGHSH, CDR2 LQKENI.

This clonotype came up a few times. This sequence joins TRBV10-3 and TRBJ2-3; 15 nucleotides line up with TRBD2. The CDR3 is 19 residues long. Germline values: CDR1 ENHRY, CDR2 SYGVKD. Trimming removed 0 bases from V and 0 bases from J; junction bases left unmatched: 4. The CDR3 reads CAISESPGLAGGSTDTQYF. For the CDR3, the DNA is TGTGCCATCAGTGAGTCCCCGGGACTAGCGGGAGGTAGCACAGATACGCAGTATTTT.

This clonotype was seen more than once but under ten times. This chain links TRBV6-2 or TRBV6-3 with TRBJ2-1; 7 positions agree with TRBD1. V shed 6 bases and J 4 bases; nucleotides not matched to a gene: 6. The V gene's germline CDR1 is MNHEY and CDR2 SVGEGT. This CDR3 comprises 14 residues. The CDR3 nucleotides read TGTGCCAGCAGGGAGCACAGGGGTTACAATGAGCAGTTCTTC. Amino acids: CASREHRGYNEQFF.

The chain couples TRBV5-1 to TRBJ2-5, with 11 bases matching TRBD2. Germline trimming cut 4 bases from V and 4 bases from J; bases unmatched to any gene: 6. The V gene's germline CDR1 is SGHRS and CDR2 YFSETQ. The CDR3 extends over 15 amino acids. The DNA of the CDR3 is TGCGCCAGCAGCGTGATGACTAGCGGGATAGAGACCCAGTACTTC. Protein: CASSVMTSGIETQYF.

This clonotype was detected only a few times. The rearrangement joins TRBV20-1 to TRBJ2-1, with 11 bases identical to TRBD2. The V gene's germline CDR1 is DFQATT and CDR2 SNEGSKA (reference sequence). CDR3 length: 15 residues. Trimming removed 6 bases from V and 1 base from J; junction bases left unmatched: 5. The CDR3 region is CSASPSGRSYNEQFF. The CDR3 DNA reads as TGCAGTGCCAGTCCTAGCGGGAGGTCCTACAATGAGCAGTTCTTC.

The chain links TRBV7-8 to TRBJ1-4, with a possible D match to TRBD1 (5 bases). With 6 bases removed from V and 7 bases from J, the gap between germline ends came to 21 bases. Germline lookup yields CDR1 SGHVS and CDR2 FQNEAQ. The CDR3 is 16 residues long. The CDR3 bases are TGTGCCAGCAGTTTATCGAACCGTGTCAGGGCTGAAAAACTGTTTTTT. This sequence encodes CASSLSNRVRAEKLFF.

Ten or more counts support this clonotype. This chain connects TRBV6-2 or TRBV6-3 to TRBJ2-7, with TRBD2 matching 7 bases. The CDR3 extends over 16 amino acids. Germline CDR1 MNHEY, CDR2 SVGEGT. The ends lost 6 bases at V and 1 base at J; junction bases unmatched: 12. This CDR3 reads CASSALANSGSYEQYF. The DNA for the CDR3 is TGTGCCAGCAGCGCCCTCGCTAATAGCGGGTCCTACGAGCAGTACTTC.

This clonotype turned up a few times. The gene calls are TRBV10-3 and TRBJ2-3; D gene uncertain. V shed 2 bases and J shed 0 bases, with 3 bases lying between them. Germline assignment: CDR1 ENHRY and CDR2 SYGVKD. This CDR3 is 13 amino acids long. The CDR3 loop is CAISEQSTDTQYF. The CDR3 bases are TGTGCCATCAGTGAGCAGAGCACAGATACGCAGTATTTT.

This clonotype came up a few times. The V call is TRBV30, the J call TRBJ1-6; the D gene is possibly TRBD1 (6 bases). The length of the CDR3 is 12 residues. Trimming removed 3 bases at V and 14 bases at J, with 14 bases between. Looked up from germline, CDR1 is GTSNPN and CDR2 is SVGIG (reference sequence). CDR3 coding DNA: TGTGCCTGGAGGCGGACAGAAAGGTCCCTCCACTTT. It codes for CAWRRTERSLHF. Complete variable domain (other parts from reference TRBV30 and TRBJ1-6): SQTIHQWPATLVQPVGSPLSLECTVEGTSNPNLYWYRQAAGRGLQLLFYSVGIGQISSEVPQNLSASRPQDRQFILSSKKLLLSDSGFYLCAWRRTERSLHFGNGTRLTVT.

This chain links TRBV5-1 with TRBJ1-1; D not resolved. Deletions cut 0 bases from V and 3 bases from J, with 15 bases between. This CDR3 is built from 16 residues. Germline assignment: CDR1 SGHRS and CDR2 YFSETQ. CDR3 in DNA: TGCGCCAGCAGCTTGGATTCTGTGGGCGCAGACACTGAAGCTTTCTTT. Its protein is CASSLDSVGADTEAFF.

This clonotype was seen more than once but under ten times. In DNA form, the CDR3 reads TGTGCCAGCAGTTTAAGTGGGCCGGCTGGGGCCAACGTCCTGACTTTC. It translates to CASSLSGPAGANVLTF. The V gene is TRBV28, the J gene TRBJ2-6; D is unresolved. The germline V gene has CDR1 MDHEN and CDR2 SYDVKM. This CDR3 comprises 16 residues. V shed 2 bases and J shed 2 bases, with 10 bases lying between them.

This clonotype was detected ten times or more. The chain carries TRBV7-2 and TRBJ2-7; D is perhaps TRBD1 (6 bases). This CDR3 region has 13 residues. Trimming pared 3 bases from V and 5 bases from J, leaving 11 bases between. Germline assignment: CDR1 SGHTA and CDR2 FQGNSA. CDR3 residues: CASSLNRDNEQYF. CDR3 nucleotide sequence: TGTGCCAGCAGCTTGAACAGGGACAACGAGCAGTACTTC.

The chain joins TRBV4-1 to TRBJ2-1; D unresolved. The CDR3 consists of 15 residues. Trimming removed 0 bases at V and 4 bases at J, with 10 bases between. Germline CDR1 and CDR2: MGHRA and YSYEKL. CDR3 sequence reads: CASSQETLLYNEQFF. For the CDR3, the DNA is TGCGCCAGCAGCCAAGAAACACTATTATACAATGAGCAGTTCTTC.